Presented here are 3 T cell receptor beta chains from one specimen sequenced in a study of blood T cell repertoires in COVID-19. Clones were read by immunoSEQ multiplex PCR, and TCRdb kept only the in-frame ones, dropping some. The sample holds roughly 56,000 clones, nearly 95% seen once. The sequenced material came from peripheral blood. The receptors were sampled from a man aged 50 to 60 with active COVID-19.

The chain employs TRBV19 and TRBJ1-3; D is ambiguous. V shed 6 bases and J shed 0 bases, with 6 bases lying between them. This CDR3 contains 13 residues. Germline values: CDR1 LNHDA, CDR2 SQIVND (reference sequence). CDR3 DNA: TGTGCCAGTAGACAGTTCTCTGGAAACACCATATATTTT. The encoded protein is CASRQFSGNTIYF. Full variable domain (remainder filled in from reference TRBV19 and TRBJ1-3): DGGITQSPKYLFRKEGQNVTLSCEQNLNHDAMYWYRQDPGQGLRLIYYSQIVNDFQKGDIAEGYSVSREKKESFPLTVTSAQKNPTAFYLCASRQFSGNTIYFGEGSWLTVV.

This chain links TRBV28 with TRBJ1-2; tentatively, D is TRBD1 (6 bases). The CDR3 is 14 amino acids. V lost 8 bases and J 5 bases, leaving 18 bases between the germline ends. Germline values: CDR1 MDHEN, CDR2 SYDVKM. CDR3: CASGTTGKGYGYTF. For the CDR3, the DNA is TGTGCCAGCGGAACCACAGGGAAAGGTTATGGCTACACCTTC.

Only one count was recorded for this clone. Within the sample, other DNA sequences also encode this same CDR3. V and J are TRBV27 and TRBJ2-5; no clear D gene. Germline CDR1 is MNHEY and CDR2 is SMNVEV (reference sequence). The V and J ends lost 3 bases and 5 bases respectively, with 4 bases between them. The CDR3 consists of 11 residues. In DNA form, the CDR3 reads TGTGCCAGCAGTTTGGGCGAGACCCAGTACTTC. Protein sequence: CASSLGETQYF.